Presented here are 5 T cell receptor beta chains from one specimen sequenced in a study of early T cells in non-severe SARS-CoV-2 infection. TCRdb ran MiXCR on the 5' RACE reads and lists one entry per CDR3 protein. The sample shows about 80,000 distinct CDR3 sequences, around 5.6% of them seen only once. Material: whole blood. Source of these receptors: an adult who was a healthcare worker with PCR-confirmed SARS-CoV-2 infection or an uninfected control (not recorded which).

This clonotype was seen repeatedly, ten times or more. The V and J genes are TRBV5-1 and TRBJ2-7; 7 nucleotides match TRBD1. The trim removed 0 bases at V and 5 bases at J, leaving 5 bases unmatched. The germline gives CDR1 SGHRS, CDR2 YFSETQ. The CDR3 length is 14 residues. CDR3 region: CASSLEQGNDEQYF. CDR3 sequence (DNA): TGCGCCAGCAGCTTGGAACAGGGGAACGACGAGCAGTACTTC. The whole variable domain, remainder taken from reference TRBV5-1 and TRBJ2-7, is KAGVTQTPRYLIKTRGQQVTLSCSPISGHRSVSWYQQTPGQGLQFLFEYFSETQRNKGNFPGRFSGRQFSNSRSEMNVSTLELGDSALYLCASSLEQGNDEQYFGPGTRLTVT.

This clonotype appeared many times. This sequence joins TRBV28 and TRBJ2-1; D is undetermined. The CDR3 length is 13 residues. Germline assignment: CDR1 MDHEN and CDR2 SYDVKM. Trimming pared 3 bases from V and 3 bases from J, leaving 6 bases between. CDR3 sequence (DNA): TGTGCCAGCAGTTTTAGACTCTACAATGAGCAGTTCTTC. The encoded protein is CASSFRLYNEQFF. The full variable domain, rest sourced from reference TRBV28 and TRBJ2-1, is DVKVTQSSRYLVKRTGEKVFLECVQDMDHENMFWYRQDPGLGLRLIYFSYDVKMKEKGDIPEGYSVSREKKERFSLILESASTNQTSMYLCASSFRLYNEQFFGPGTRLTVL.

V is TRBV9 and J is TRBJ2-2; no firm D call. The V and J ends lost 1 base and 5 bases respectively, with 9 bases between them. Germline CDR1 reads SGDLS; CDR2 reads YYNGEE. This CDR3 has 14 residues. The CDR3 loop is CASSVLQITGELFF. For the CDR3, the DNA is TGTGCCAGCAGCGTACTCCAGATAACCGGGGAGCTGTTTTTT.

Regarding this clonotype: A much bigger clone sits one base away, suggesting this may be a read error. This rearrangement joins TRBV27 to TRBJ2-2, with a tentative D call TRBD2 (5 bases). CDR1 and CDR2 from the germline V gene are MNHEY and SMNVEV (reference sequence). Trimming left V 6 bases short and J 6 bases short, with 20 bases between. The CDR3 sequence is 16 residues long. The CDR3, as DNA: TGTGCCAGCAGGGAGTACGGGATACTAAACGCCGGGGAGCTGTTTTTT. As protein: CASREYGILNAGELFF.

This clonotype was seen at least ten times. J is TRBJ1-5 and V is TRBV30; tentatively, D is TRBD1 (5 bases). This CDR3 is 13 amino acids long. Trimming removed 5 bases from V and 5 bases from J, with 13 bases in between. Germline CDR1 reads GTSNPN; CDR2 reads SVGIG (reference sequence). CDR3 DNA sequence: TGTGCCTGGGCATACAGGCGTGATCAGCCCCAGCATTTT. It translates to CAWAYRRDQPQHF.